The entry below describes one TCR beta chain. Its antigen is unknown. This record comes from a study of beta chain features in type 1 diabetes. The wider study: Patient and healthy donor groups were alike in age, gender and cell yields. General study points: There was a moderate but significant shortening of TCRB CDR3s in all four CD4+ subsets of Type 1 diabetes patients. Reduced insertions and increased deletions marked VDJ junctions in type 1 diabetes patients.

The germline V and J ends were trimmed by 4 bases and 11 bases, with 21 bases remaining between them. CDR1 is SGHDT, CDR2 YYEEEE, per germline. The CDR3 has 14 residues. Expressed TCRB transcripts were sequenced after all isolated RNA was converted to cDNA. Method: immunoSEQ multiplex PCR; TCRdb's copy keeps in-frame clones and lacks some. Among more than 550,000 clones listed, roughly 13% were seen once. Stem cell-like memory, regulatory, central memory and naive CD4+ cells were sorted via CD45RO/CCR7/CD25/CD127/CD95/CD27. This receptor was identified in a man between 18 and 29 years old with type 1 diabetes. Material: naive CD4+ T cells from blood. The chain links TRBV5-6 to TRBJ1-1; D unresolved. The CDR3 DNA reads TGTGCCAGCAGCCTGGCCCCCCTTTCTGATTGGGCTTTCTTT. It specifies CASSLAPLSDWAFF.